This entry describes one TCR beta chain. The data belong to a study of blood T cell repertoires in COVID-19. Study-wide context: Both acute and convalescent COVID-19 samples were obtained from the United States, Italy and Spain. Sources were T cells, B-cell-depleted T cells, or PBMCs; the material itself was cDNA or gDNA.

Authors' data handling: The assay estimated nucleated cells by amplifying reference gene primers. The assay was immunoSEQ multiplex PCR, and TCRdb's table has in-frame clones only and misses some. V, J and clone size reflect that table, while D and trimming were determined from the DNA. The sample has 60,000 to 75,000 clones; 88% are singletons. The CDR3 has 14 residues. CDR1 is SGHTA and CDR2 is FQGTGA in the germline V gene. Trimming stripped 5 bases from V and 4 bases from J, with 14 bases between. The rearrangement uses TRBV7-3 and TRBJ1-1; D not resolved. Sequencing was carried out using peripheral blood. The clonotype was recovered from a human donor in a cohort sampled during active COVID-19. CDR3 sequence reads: CASSRSEGSTEAFF. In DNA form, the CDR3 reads TGTGCCAGCAGCAGGTCAGAGGGCTCCACTGAAGCTTTCTTT. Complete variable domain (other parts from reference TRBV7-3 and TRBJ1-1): GAGVSQTPSNKVTEKGKYVELRCDPISGHTALYWYRQSLGQGPEFLIYFQGTGAADDSGLPNDRFFAVRPEGSVSTLKIQRTERGDSAVYLCASSRSEGSTEAFFGQGTRLTVV.